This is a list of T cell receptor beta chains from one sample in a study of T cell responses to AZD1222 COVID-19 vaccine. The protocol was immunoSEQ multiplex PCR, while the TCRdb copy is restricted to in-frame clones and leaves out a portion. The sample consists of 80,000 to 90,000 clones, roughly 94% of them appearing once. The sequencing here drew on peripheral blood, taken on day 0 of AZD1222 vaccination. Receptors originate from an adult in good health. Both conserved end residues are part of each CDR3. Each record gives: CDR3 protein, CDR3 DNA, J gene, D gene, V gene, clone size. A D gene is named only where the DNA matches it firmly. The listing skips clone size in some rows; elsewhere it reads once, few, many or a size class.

CDR3: CASGQSIAGAYTGELFF
DNA: TGTGCTAGTGGCCAATCTATAGCGGGAGCGTACACCGGGGAGCTGTTTTTT
J: TRBJ2-2
D: TRBD2
V: TRBV12-5
size: .

CDR3: CASSERSNEQFF
DNA: TGTGCCAGCAGTGAAAGGTCAAATGAGCAGTTCTTC
J: TRBJ2-1
D: .
V: TRBV2
size: .

CDR3: CARSGSIHEQFF
DNA: TGTGCCCGATCCGGGAGTATACATGAGCAGTTCTTC
J: TRBJ2-1
D: .
V: TRBV30
size: .

CDR3: CASSVQGVNTQYF
DNA: TGTGCCAGCAGCGTTCAGGGAGTGAATACGCAGTATTTT
J: TRBJ2-3
D: .
V: TRBV9
size: .

CDR3: CASSRDRGPSYNSPLHF
DNA: TGTGCCAGCAGCCGGGACAGGGGCCCCTCCTATAATTCACCCCTCCACTTT
J: TRBJ1-6
D: TRBD1
V: TRBV6-2/TRBV6-3
size: .

CDR3: CASTGGNEKLFF
DNA: TGTGCCAGCACCGGGGGTAATGAAAAACTGTTTTTT
J: TRBJ1-4
D: .
V: TRBV28
size: .

CDR3: CASSGATNEKLFF
DNA: TGTGCCAGCAGTGGAGCAACTAATGAAAAACTGTTTTTT
J: TRBJ1-4
D: .
V: TRBV27
size: .

CDR3: CATGLSGQGLGETQYF
DNA: TGTGCCACCGGACTCTCGGGACAGGGCCTGGGAGAGACCCAGTACTTC
J: TRBJ2-5
D: TRBD1
V: TRBV24-1
size: .

CDR3: CASSMDRGMEKLFF
DNA: TGTGCCAGCTCAATGGACAGGGGTATGGAAAAACTGTTTTTT
J: TRBJ1-4
D: TRBD1
V: TRBV18
size: .

CDR3: CASRGLTRKNTGELFF
DNA: TGTGCCAGCAGGGGACTGACAAGGAAGAACACCGGGGAGCTGTTTTTT
J: TRBJ2-2
D: .
V: TRBV27
size: few

CDR3: CASSEARGWLVYEQYF
DNA: TGCGCCAGCAGTGAGGCACGGGGTTGGCTCGTCTACGAGCAGTACTTC
J: TRBJ2-7
D: .
V: TRBV10-1
size: .

CDR3: CASGLGLAGAQYF
DNA: TGTGCCAGCGGACTAGGACTAGCGGGAGCGCAGTATTTT
J: TRBJ2-3
D: TRBD2
V: TRBV6-5
size: few

CDR3: CASSFFHTEAFF
DNA: TGTGCCAGCAGTTTTTTTCACACTGAAGCTTTCTTT
J: TRBJ1-1
D: .
V: TRBV28
size: .

CDR3: CAWSGGQNNISTDTQYF
DNA: TGTGCCTGGAGTGGGGGACAGAATAATATTAGCACAGATACGCAGTATTTT
J: TRBJ2-3
D: TRBD1
V: TRBV30
size: once

CDR3: CASRGGLAGYNEQFF
DNA: TGTGCCAGCCGCGGGGGACTAGCGGGGTACAATGAGCAGTTCTTC
J: TRBJ2-1
D: TRBD2
V: TRBV28
size: .

CDR3: CASSLVYGGEQFF
DNA: TGTGCCAGCAGCTTAGTCTACGGGGGTGAGCAGTTCTTC
J: TRBJ2-1
D: .
V: TRBV11-2
size: .

CDR3: CASSLTLLSGRSYNEQFF
DNA: TGTGCCAGCAGCCTTACTCTCCTTAGCGGGAGATCCTACAATGAGCAGTTCTTC
J: TRBJ2-1
D: TRBD2
V: TRBV28
size: .

CDR3: CASNGLNHNEQFF
DNA: TGTGCCAGCAATGGGCTAAACCACAATGAGCAGTTCTTC
J: TRBJ2-1
D: .
V: TRBV2
size: .

CDR3: CASSQRRARYEQYF
DNA: TGTGCCAGCAGCCAGAGACGAGCCCGTTACGAGCAGTACTTC
J: TRBJ2-7
D: .
V: TRBV3-1/TRBV3-2
size: .

CDR3: CASSQNTGELFF
DNA: TGCGCCAGCAGCCAGAACACCGGGGAGCTGTTTTTT
J: TRBJ2-2
D: .
V: TRBV4-1
size: once

CDR3: CASSPRQGEKLFF
DNA: TGTGCCAGCTCACCACGGCAAGGAGAAAAACTGTTTTTT
J: TRBJ1-4
D: .
V: TRBV18
size: .

CDR3: CASSLSWWHEASGSYNEQFF
DNA: TGTGCCAGCAGTCTCTCGTGGTGGCACGAGGCTAGCGGCTCCTACAATGAGCAGTTCTTC
J: TRBJ2-1
D: TRBD2
V: TRBV28
size: .

CDR3: CSAIQGANQPQHF
DNA: TGCAGCGCTATACAGGGGGCCAATCAGCCCCAGCATTTT
J: TRBJ1-5
D: TRBD1
V: TRBV29-1
size: .

CDR3: CASSALPGDRAGNTIYF
DNA: TGTGCCAGCAGCGCTCTCCCTGGAGACAGGGCTGGAAACACCATATATTTT
J: TRBJ1-3
D: TRBD1
V: TRBV9
size: once

CDR3: CASSTGRGNEQFF
DNA: TGTGCCAGCAGCACCGGGCGTGGCAATGAGCAGTTCTTC
J: TRBJ2-1
D: .
V: TRBV12-3/TRBV12-4
size: .

CDR3: CASRELAGSNTGELFF
DNA: TGTGCCAGCAGGGAACTAGCGGGATCGAACACCGGGGAGCTGTTTTTT
J: TRBJ2-2
D: TRBD2
V: TRBV7-8
size: once

CDR3: CASSFRDTGQQYF
DNA: TGTGCCAGCAGCTTTAGGGATACCGGGCAGCAGTACTTC
J: TRBJ2-7
D: .
V: TRBV13
size: .

CDR3: CSGGQGTWEQFF
DNA: TGCAGCGGAGGACAGGGAACTTGGGAGCAGTTCTTC
J: TRBJ2-1
D: TRBD1
V: TRBV29-1
size: .

CDR3: CASSPWANTEAFF
DNA: TGTGCCAGCAGCCCCTGGGCAAACACTGAAGCTTTCTTT
J: TRBJ1-1
D: .
V: TRBV7-3
size: .

CDR3: CASSLTQGHYEQYF
DNA: TGTGCCAGCAGCTTAACACAGGGACACTACGAGCAGTACTTC
J: TRBJ2-7
D: .
V: TRBV11-2
size: .

CDR3: CASSLAGLAGHTDTQYF
DNA: TGTGCCAGCAGCTTGGCGGGACTAGCGGGCCACACAGATACGCAGTATTTT
J: TRBJ2-3
D: TRBD2
V: TRBV5-5
size: .

CDR3: CASSSVEGGNQPQHF
DNA: TGTGCCAGCAGTTCGGTGGAGGGGGGCAACCAGCCCCAGCATTTT
J: TRBJ1-5
D: .
V: TRBV27
size: .

CDR3: CASSPGPNYGYTF
DNA: TGTGCCAGCTCACCAGGCCCTAACTATGGCTACACCTTC
J: TRBJ1-2
D: .
V: TRBV18
size: few

CDR3: CASSQWTGPSYEQYF
DNA: TGCGCCAGCAGCCAATGGACAGGGCCCTCCTACGAGCAGTACTTC
J: TRBJ2-7
D: TRBD1
V: TRBV4-1
size: .

CDR3: CASSYGGPPRDEQYF
DNA: TGTGCCAGCAGTTACGGGGGACCCCCAAGGGACGAGCAGTACTTC
J: TRBJ2-7
D: .
V: TRBV6-2/TRBV6-3
size: .

CDR3: CASSSPGLAGGSGRDEQFF
DNA: TGCGCCAGCAGCTCACCGGGACTAGCGGGAGGGAGTGGCCGGGATGAGCAGTTCTTC
J: TRBJ2-1
D: TRBD2
V: TRBV4-1
size: once

CDR3: CASNAGDIQYF
DNA: TGCGCCAGCAATGCAGGGGACATTCAGTACTTC
J: TRBJ2-4
D: .
V: TRBV10-1
size: .

CDR3: CASSLNPGGGSYNEQFF
DNA: TGTGCCAGCAGCTTAAATCCCGGCGGGGGCTCCTACAATGAGCAGTTCTTC
J: TRBJ2-1
D: TRBD2
V: TRBV7-3
size: few

CDR3: CASSPHRDTEAFF
DNA: TGTGCCAGCAGCCCTCACAGGGACACTGAAGCTTTCTTT
J: TRBJ1-1
D: .
V: TRBV3-1/TRBV3-2
size: .

CDR3: CASSSTGLIEKLFF
DNA: TGCGCCAGCAGCTCTACAGGGCTAATTGAAAAACTGTTTTTT
J: TRBJ1-4
D: .
V: TRBV5-1
size: .

CDR3: CATSDPTSGKGDEQFF
DNA: TGTGCCACCAGTGATCCCACTAGCGGGAAAGGGGATGAGCAGTTCTTC
J: TRBJ2-1
D: TRBD2
V: TRBV24-1
size: .

CDR3: CASSDTTQETQYF
DNA: TGCGCCAGCAGTGACACAACACAAGAGACCCAGTACTTC
J: TRBJ2-5
D: .
V: TRBV10-1
size: .

CDR3: CASSLNTGLISGELFF
DNA: TGTGCCAGCAGCTTAAATACGGGACTAATAAGCGGGGAGCTGTTTTTT
J: TRBJ2-2
D: TRBD2
V: TRBV7-3
size: .

CDR3: CASSLWDSNEQFF
DNA: TGTGCCAGCAGTTTGTGGGACTCGAATGAGCAGTTCTTC
J: TRBJ2-1
D: .
V: TRBV27
size: .

CDR3: CASSLSDRGREQYF
DNA: TGTGCCAGCAGTTTATCGGACAGGGGGCGCGAGCAGTACTTC
J: TRBJ2-7
D: TRBD1
V: TRBV28
size: .

CDR3: CASSGDIGGANVLTF
DNA: TGTGCCAGCAGCGGGGACATTGGTGGGGCCAACGTCCTGACTTTC
J: TRBJ2-6
D: .
V: TRBV6-4
size: few

CDR3: CASSDSSGGTGELFF
DNA: TGTGCCAGCAGTGACTCGAGTGGGGGTACCGGGGAGCTGTTTTTT
J: TRBJ2-2
D: .
V: TRBV6-4
size: .

CDR3: CAIREREAYNEQFF
DNA: TGTGCCATCAGGGAACGGGAGGCCTACAATGAGCAGTTCTTC
J: TRBJ2-1
D: TRBD2
V: TRBV10-3
size: .

CDR3: CASSPGLAYQETQYF
DNA: TGTGCCAGCAGCCCCGGACTAGCGTACCAAGAGACCCAGTACTTC
J: TRBJ2-5
D: TRBD2
V: TRBV7-2
size: .

CDR3: CASRGPVYSQAFF
DNA: TGTGCCAGCCGCGGGCCGGTTTACTCTCAAGCTTTCTTT
J: TRBJ1-1
D: .
V: TRBV7-9
size: few

CDR3: CASSLDRPIYEQYF
DNA: TGCGCCAGCAGCTTGGATCGACCTATCTACGAGCAGTACTTC
J: TRBJ2-7
D: .
V: TRBV5-1
size: .

CDR3: CAWSQGTGSSYEQYF
DNA: TGTGCCTGGAGTCAGGGGACTGGAAGCTCCTACGAGCAGTACTTC
J: TRBJ2-7
D: .
V: TRBV30
size: .

CDR3: CASRGQRAQFF
DNA: TGTGCCAGCAGGGGCCAGAGGGCGCAGTTCTTC
J: TRBJ2-1
D: .
V: TRBV2
size: .

CDR3: CASSQDRGGLAGVETQYF
DNA: TGTGCCAGCAGCCAAGACAGAGGCGGCCTAGCGGGAGTTGAGACCCAGTACTTC
J: TRBJ2-5
D: TRBD2
V: TRBV3-1/TRBV3-2
size: .

CDR3: CASSQPGIMNTEAFF
DNA: TGTGCCAGCAGCCAGCCCGGGATCATGAACACTGAAGCTTTCTTT
J: TRBJ1-1
D: .
V: TRBV14
size: .

CDR3: CASSYFGDTQYF
DNA: TGTGCCAGCAGTTACTTCGGAGATACGCAGTATTTT
J: TRBJ2-3
D: .
V: TRBV6-5
size: .

CDR3: CASSLGTGGTDTQYF
DNA: TGTGCCAGCAGCCTTGGAACAGGGGGGACAGATACGCAGTATTTT
J: TRBJ2-3
D: TRBD1
V: TRBV5-5
size: .

CDR3: CASTPTGLGEAFF
DNA: TGTGCCAGCACCCCCACAGGGCTAGGTGAAGCTTTCTTT
J: TRBJ1-1
D: .
V: TRBV12-3/TRBV12-4
size: .

CDR3: CASSFSWRGTEAFF
DNA: TGTGCCAGTAGCTTTAGTTGGCGCGGCACTGAAGCTTTCTTT
J: TRBJ1-1
D: .
V: TRBV19
size: once

CDR3: CASSFGWAYEQYF
DNA: TGTGCCAGCAGTTTTGGGTGGGCCTACGAGCAGTACTTC
J: TRBJ2-7
D: .
V: TRBV12-3/TRBV12-4
size: .